This TCR beta chain appears in the sequencing data of a study of blood T cell repertoires in COVID-19. Overall study: Sites across the United States, Italy and Spain contributed samples from acute and convalescent COVID-19. The analysed material was cDNA or gDNA that came from T cells, B-cell-depleted T cells, or PBMCs.

Original processing notes: Amplification with reference gene primers provided the estimates of nucleated cell counts. Profiled with immunoSEQ multiplex PCR; TCRdb holds only in-frame clones, not every one. V and J calls and clone size are copied from that table; D and trimming were computed from the DNA. The data contain 65,000 to 70,000 clones, 80% to 95% of them singletons. Between the trimmed V and J ends, which lost 6 bases and 3 bases, there was a span of 15 bases. This CDR3 region has 14 residues. The germline gives CDR1 ENHRY, CDR2 SYGVKD. This sequence was found in a human donor with active COVID-19. The donor label of this sample is uncertain. The gene calls are TRBV10-3 and TRBJ2-7; maybe TRBD1 (7 bases). The sample comprised peripheral blood. The CDR3 sequence is CAISAGQLNYEQYF. The CDR3 DNA follows: TGTGCCATCAGCGCGGGACAGCTTAACTACGAGCAGTACTTC.